The clone carrying this T cell receptor (beta chain) was observed many times. The record originates from a study of spatial heterogeneity in lung cancer. TCRdb reprocessed the 5' RACE reads via MiXCR and lists one record per CDR3 protein. The sample contains about 45,000 distinct CDR3 sequences, approximately 15% of which appear only once. V shed 6 bases and J 2 bases; nucleotides not matched to a gene: 5. The CDR3 covers 15 residues. In germline, CDR1 is SGHVS, CDR2 FNYEAQ. The sample's time point: sample taken at primary tumor resection. Unsorted whole RNA samples from tumor, nontumor lung or frozen PBMC were sequenced. Untreated early-stage non-small cell lung cancer patients, 72 in total, were the donors.

The chain is built from TRBV7-6 and TRBJ2-2, with 8 bases identical to TRBD2. This sample comprised PBMCs, obtained at surgery. The TCR was taken from a male donor with early-stage non-small cell lung cancer. This chain's CDR3 is CASSYSGTNTGELFF. CDR3 DNA: TGTGCCAGCAGTTATAGCGGGACCAACACCGGGGAGCTGTTTTTT.